The T cell receptor beta chain under discussion was sequenced for a study of cytotoxic CD8 clonotypes in ibrutinib-treated CLL. CDR3 length equals 16 residues. V gave up 4 bases and J gave up 11 bases; unmatched junction bases: 14. In germline, CDR1 is LNHDA, CDR2 SQIVND (reference sequence). Data came from immunoSEQ multiplex PCR; TCRdb stores just in-frame clones and leaves some out. The data show hundreds of thousands of clones, 80% seen once. The sample here was PBMCs, taken before ibrutinib treatment. The clonotype was recovered from a human donor with chronic lymphocytic leukemia. The rearrangement uses TRBV19 and TRBJ1-4; 9 bases are shared with TRBD1. Here the CDR3 reads CASSKLTGTGTGKLFF. The CDR3 region has the DNA TGTGCCAGTAGTAAGCTAACCGGGACAGGGACAGGGAAACTGTTTTTT.